The 8 T cell receptor beta chains reported below all come from one sample, sequenced in a study of T cell responses to AZD1222 COVID-19 vaccine. Some clones are missing from TCRdb's copy, which holds only in-frame ones; the method was immunoSEQ multiplex PCR. The sample includes fewer than 110,000 clones, approximately 87% of them seen just once. Sequencing was performed on peripheral blood, taken 28 days after the second AZD1222 dose. Receptors were obtained from an adult who received the AZD1222 COVID-19 vaccine.

The genes are TRBV7-2 and TRBJ1-1, with a tentative D call TRBD1 (5 bases). The CDR3 has 14 residues. Trimming shortened V by 4 bases and J by 4 bases, and 13 bases separated the two germline ends. Germline V CDR1 and CDR2: SGHTA, FQGNSA. The CDR3 loop is CASSSKGGATEAFF. The CDR3 DNA reads as TGTGCCAGCAGCTCCAAGGGTGGGGCCACTGAAGCTTTCTTT.

This clone was counted between two and nine times. The chain recombines TRBV12-3 or TRBV12-4 with TRBJ1-2; the D gene is possibly TRBD1 (5 bases). This CDR3 comprises 12 residues. Trimming removed 4 bases from V and 8 bases from J, with 11 bases in between. This chain's CDR3 is CASSSGPVGYTF. The CDR3 DNA sequence: TGTGCCAGCAGTTCAGGGCCCGTCGGCTACACCTTC.

V usage is TRBV5-1 and J usage is TRBJ2-2; perhaps TRBD1 as D (6 bases). V lost 0 bases, J lost 0 bases, and 9 bases lay in between. This CDR3 comprises 16 residues. Germline V gene data show CDR1 as SGHRS and CDR2 as YFSETQ. The CDR3 region has the DNA TGCGCCAGCAGCTTGGCCCGGACAGCGAACACCGGGGAGCTGTTTTTT. Protein product: CASSLARTANTGELFF.

The J gene is TRBJ1-2, the V gene TRBV24-1, with D tentatively TRBD1 (6 bases). Germline V gene data show CDR1 as KGHDR and CDR2 as SFDVKD. The CDR3 length is 15 residues. V was shortened by 6 bases and J by 0 bases, with 13 bases between the two germline ends. The CDR3 DNA reads as TGTGCCACCAGTTCCCCAGGGGATGCTAACTATGGCTACACCTTC. It translates to CATSSPGDANYGYTF.

This clone came up once. J is TRBJ2-2 and V is TRBV4-2; D unclear. The germline gives CDR1 LGHNA, CDR2 YNFKEQ. The CDR3 is 14 residues long. The V gene lost 2 bases and the J gene lost 5 bases, with 9 bases spanning the gap. The CDR3 DNA sequence: TGTGCCAGCAGCCAAACTCGCGGAACCGGGGAGCTGTTTTTT. Protein: CASSQTRGTGELFF.

In its sample, this clone was seen a few times. The genes are TRBV29-1 and TRBJ1-1, with a weak D call TRBD1 (5 bases). Germline loops: CDR1 SQVTM, CDR2 ANQGSEA. Trimming took off 3 bases at V and 4 bases at J, with 12 bases between the two ends. CDR3 size: 13 residues. The CDR3 protein is CSVEEGSSTEAFF. The CDR3, as DNA: TGCAGCGTTGAGGAGGGGTCTAGCACTGAAGCTTTCTTT.

This chain uses TRBV30 with TRBJ2-3; TRBD2 aligns across 7 bases. V lost 5 bases to trimming and J lost 1 base; unmatched junction nucleotides: 3. Germline-derived CDR1 and CDR2 are GTSNPN and SVGIG (reference sequence). The CDR3 spans 13 residues. CDR3 in DNA: TGTGCCTGGGGGACTATCGGCACAGATACGCAGTATTTT. It yields the protein CAWGTIGTDTQYF.

The genes are TRBV19 and TRBJ2-7; possible D gene TRBD2, 6 bases. The germline gives CDR1 LNHDA, CDR2 SQIVND (reference sequence). V lost 4 bases to trimming and J lost 6 bases, with 13 bases between them. CDR3 length equals 13 residues. The CDR3 region has the DNA TGTGCCAGTAGTACCCGGGACTTGCTCGAGCAGTACTTC. Residues: CASSTRDLLEQYF.